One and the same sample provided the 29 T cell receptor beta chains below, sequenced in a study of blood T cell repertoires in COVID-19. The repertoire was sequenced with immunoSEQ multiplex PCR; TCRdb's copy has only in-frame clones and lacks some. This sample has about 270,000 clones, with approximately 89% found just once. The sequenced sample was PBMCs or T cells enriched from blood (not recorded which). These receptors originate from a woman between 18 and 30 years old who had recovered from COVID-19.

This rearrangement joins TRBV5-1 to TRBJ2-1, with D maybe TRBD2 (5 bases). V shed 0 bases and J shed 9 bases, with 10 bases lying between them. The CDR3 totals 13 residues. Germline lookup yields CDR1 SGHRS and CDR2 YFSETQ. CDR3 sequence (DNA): TGCGCCAGCAGCTTGGATGCTCGGGGTGAGCAGTTCTTC. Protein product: CASSLDARGEQFF. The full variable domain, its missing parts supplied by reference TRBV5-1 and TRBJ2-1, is KAGVTQTPRYLIKTRGQQVTLSCSPISGHRSVSWYQQTPGQGLQFLFEYFSETQRNKGNFPGRFSGRQFSNSRSEMNVSTLELGDSALYLCASSLDARGEQFFGPGTRLTVL.

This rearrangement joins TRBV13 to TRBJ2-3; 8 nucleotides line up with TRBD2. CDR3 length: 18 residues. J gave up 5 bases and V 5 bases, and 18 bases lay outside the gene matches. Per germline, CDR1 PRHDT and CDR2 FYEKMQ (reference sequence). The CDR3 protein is CASSARRTISGGVDTQYF. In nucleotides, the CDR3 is TGTGCCAGCAGCGCCCGACGCACTATCAGCGGGGGTGTAGATACGCAGTATTTT.

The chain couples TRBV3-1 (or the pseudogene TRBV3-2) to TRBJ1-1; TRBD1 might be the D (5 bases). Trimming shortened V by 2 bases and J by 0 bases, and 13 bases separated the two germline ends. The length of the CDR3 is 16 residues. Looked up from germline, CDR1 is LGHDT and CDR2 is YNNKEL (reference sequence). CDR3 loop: CASSQRGRPLNTEAFF. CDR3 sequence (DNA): TGTGCCAGCAGCCAAAGGGGTCGACCCCTGAACACTGAAGCTTTCTTT.

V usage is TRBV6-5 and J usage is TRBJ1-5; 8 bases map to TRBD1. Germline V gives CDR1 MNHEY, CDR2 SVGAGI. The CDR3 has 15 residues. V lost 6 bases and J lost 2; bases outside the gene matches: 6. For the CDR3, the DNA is TGTGCCAGCAGAAAGGACAGGGTGGGCAATCAGCCCCAGCATTTT. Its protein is CASRKDRVGNQPQHF.

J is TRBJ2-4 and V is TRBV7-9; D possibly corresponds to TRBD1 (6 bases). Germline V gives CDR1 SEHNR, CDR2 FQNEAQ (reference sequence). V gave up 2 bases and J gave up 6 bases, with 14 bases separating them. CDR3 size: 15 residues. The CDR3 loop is CASSLPYRDLNIQYF. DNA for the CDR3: TGTGCCAGCAGCTTACCTTACAGGGATTTAAACATTCAGTACTTC.

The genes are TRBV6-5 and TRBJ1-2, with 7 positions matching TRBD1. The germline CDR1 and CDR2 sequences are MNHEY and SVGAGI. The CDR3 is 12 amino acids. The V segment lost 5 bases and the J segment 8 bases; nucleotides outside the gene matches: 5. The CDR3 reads CASSPTGWGYTF. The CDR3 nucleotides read TGTGCCAGCAGTCCGACAGGGTGGGGCTACACCTTC.

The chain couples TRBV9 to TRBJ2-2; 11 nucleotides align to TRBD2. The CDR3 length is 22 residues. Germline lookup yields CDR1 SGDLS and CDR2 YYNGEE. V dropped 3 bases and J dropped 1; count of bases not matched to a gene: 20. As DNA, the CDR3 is TGTGCCAGCAGCGCCGTTGAGGAACTAGCGGGAGAAAAGGCCATGAACACCGGGGAGCTGTTTTTT. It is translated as CASSAVEELAGEKAMNTGELFF.

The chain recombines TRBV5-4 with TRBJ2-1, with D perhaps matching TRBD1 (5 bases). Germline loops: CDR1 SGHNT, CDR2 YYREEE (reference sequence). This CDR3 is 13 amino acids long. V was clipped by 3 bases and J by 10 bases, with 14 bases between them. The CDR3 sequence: CASSSGPGKEQFF. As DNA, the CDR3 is TGTGCCAGCAGCTCGGGTCCAGGGAAGGAGCAGTTCTTC.

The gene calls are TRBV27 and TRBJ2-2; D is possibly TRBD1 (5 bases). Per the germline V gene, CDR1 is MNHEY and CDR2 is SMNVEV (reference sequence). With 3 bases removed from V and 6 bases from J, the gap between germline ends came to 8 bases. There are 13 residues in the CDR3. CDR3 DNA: TGTGCCAGCAGTTTCTCAGGGTCCGGGGAGCTGTTTTTT. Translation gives CASSFSGSGELFF.

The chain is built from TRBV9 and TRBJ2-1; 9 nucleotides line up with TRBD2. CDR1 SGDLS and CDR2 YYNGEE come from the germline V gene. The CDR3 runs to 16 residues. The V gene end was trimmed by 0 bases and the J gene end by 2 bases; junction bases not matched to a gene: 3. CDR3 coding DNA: TGTGCCAGCAGCGTAGGAAGCGGGGGGCCCTACAATGAGCAGTTCTTC. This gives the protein CASSVGSGGPYNEQFF.

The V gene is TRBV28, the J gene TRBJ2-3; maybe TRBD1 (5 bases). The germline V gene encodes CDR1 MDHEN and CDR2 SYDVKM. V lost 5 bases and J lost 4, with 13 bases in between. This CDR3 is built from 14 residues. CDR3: CASSPPMGPDTQYF. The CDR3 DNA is TGTGCCAGCAGTCCTCCCATGGGGCCAGATACGCAGTATTTT.

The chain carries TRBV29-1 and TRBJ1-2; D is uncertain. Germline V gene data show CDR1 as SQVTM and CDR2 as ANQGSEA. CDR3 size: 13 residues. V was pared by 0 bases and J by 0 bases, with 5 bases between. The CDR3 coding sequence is TGCAGCGTTGAAGACGGGGCTAACTATGGCTACACCTTC. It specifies CSVEDGANYGYTF.

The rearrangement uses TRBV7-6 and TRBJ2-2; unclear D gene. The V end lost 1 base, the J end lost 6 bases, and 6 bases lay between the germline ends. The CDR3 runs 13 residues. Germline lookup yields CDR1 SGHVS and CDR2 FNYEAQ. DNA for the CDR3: TGTGCCAGCAGCTTAGTCGCGGCCGGGGAGCTGTTTTTT. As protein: CASSLVAAGELFF.

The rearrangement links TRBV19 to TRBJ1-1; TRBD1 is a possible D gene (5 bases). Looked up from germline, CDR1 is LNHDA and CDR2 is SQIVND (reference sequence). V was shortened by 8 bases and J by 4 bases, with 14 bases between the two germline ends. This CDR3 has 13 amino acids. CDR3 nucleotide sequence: TGTGCCAGTGTGAGTACAGGCGGCACTGAAGCTTTCTTT. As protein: CASVSTGGTEAFF.

CDR3 DNA sequence: TGTGCCAGCAGTTTACGGTCGAACACTGAAGCTTTCTTT. It yields the protein CASSLRSNTEAFF. The genes are TRBV27 and TRBJ1-1, with D unresolved. Per the germline V gene, CDR1 is MNHEY and CDR2 is SMNVEV (reference sequence). This CDR3 contains 13 residues. The V gene lost 2 bases and the J gene lost 1 base, with 5 bases spanning the gap.

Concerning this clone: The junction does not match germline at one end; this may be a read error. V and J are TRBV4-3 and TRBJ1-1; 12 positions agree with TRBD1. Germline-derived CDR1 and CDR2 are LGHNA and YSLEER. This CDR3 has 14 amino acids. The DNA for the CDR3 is TGCGCCAGCAGCCAGGGGACAGGGGGCCGGGAAGTGAGCTTT. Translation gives CASSQGTGGREVSF.

CDR3 DNA sequence: TGTGCCAGCAGCCAAGGCTACTACGAGCAGTACTTC. Translated: CASSQGYYEQYF. The V call is TRBV3-1 (or the pseudogene TRBV3-2), the J call TRBJ2-7; D gene uncertain. The CDR3 loop spans 12 amino acids. Per germline, CDR1 LGHDT and CDR2 YNNKEL (reference sequence). Trimming pared 1 base from V and 3 bases from J, leaving 4 bases between.

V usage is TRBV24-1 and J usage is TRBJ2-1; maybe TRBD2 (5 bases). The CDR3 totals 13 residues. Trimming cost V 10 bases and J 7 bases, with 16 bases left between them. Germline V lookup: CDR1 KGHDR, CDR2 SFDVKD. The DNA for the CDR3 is TGTGCCACGGCTGGATGGGAGAGGAATGAGCAGTTCTTC. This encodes CATAGWERNEQFF.

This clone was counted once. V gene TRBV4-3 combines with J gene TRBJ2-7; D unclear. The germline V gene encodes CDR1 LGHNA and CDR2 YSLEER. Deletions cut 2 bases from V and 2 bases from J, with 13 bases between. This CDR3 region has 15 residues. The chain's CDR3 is CASSQSFTNPYEQYF. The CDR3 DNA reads TGCGCCAGCAGCCAATCTTTTACTAACCCCTACGAGCAGTACTTC.

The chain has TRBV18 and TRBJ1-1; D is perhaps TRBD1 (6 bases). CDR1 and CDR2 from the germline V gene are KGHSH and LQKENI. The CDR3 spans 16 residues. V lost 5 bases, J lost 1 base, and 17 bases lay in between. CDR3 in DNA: TGTGCCAGCTCAGTCACAGGGTCCTCGGGGAACACTGAAGCTTTCTTT. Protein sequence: CASSVTGSSGNTEAFF.

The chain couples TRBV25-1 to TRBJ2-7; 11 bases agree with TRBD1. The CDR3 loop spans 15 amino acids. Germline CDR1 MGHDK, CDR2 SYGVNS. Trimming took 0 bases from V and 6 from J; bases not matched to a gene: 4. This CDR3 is CASSEYSGTGGEQYF. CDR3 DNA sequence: TGTGCCAGCAGTGAATATTCCGGGACAGGGGGCGAGCAGTACTTC.

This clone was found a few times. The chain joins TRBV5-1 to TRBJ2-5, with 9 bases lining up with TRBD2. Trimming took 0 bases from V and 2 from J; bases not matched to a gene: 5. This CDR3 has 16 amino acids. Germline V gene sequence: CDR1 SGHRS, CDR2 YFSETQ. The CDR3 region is CASSLGVSGGQETQYF. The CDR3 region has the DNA TGCGCCAGCAGCTTGGGGGTTAGCGGGGGACAAGAGACCCAGTACTTC.

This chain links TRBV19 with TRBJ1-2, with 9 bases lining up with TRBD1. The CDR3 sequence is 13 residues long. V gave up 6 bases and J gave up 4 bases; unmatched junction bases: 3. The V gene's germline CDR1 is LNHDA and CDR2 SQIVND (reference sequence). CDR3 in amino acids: CASRDRGIYGYTF. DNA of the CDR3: TGTGCCAGTAGGGACAGGGGAATCTATGGCTACACCTTC.

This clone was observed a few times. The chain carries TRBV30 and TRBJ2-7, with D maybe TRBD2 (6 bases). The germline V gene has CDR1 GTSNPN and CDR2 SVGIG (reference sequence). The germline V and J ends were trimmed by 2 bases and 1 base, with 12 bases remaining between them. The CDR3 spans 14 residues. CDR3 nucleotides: TGTGCCTGGAGTCCGGCGGGACGATCCTACGAGCAGTACTTC. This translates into CAWSPAGRSYEQYF.

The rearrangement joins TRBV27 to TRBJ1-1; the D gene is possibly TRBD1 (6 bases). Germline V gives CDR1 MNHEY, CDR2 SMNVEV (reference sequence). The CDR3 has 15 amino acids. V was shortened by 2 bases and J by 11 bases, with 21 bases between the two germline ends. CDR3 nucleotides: TGTGCCAGCAGTTTAGACTTCAGGGGTTCGTATAGTGCTTTCTTT. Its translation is CASSLDFRGSYSAFF.

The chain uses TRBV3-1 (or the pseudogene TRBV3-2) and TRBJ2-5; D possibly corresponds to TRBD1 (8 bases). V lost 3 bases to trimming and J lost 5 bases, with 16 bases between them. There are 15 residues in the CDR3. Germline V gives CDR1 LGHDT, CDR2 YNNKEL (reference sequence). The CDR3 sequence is CASSQVQGGLETQYF. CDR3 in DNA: TGTGCCAGCAGCCAGGTACAGGGGGGGTTGGAGACCCAGTACTTC.

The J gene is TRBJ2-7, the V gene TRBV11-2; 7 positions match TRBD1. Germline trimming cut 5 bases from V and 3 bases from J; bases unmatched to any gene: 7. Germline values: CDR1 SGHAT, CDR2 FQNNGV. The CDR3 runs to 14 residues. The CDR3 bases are TGTGCCAGCAGCCACCCGGGACAGAGCTACGAGCAGTACTTC. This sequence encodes CASSHPGQSYEQYF.

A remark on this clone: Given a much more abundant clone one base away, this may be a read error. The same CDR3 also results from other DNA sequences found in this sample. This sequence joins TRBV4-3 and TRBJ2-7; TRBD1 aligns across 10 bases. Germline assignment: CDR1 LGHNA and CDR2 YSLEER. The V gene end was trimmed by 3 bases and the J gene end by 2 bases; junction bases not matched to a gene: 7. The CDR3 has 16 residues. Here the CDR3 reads CASSHSGTGETYEQYF. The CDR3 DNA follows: TGCGCCAGCAGCCATTCCGGGACAGGGGAAACCTACGAGCAGTACTTC.

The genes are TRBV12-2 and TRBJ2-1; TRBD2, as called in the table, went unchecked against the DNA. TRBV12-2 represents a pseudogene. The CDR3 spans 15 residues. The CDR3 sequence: CASRSVKRRLNEQFF. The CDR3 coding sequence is TGTGCAAGTCGCTCCGTAAAGCGGAGACTCAATGAGCAGTTCTTC.